This entry lists 19 T cell receptor beta chains sequenced from one sample in a study of neurological immune-mediated disorders. TCRdb independently ran MiXCR on the 5' RACE reads; one entry per CDR3 protein. The sample carries approximately 89,000 distinct CDR3 sequences, about 4.5% recorded once. The sample's time point: longitudinal time-point 3. Sequenced: PBMCs. Receptor source: a woman aged 55-69 years with multiple sclerosis.

This clonotype was counted many times. The genes are TRBV20-1 and TRBJ2-1, with 7 bases fitting TRBD1. Trimming took 5 bases from V and 5 from J; bases not matched to a gene: 9. The CDR3 runs to 14 residues. Germline V gene lookup returns CDR1 DFQATT and CDR2 SNEGSKA (reference sequence). CDR3 residues: CSAPWGRGNNEQFF. The CDR3 DNA sequence: TGCAGTGCTCCCTGGGGCAGGGGGAACAATGAGCAGTTCTTC.

Many counts were recorded for this clonotype. The rearrangement joins TRBV7-9 to TRBJ1-4; TRBD1 matches at 8 bases. Trimming took 0 bases from V and 10 from J; bases not matched to a gene: 4. Germline V gene lookup returns CDR1 SEHNR and CDR2 FQNEAQ (reference sequence). The CDR3 runs 14 residues. The CDR3 DNA is TGTGCCAGCAGCTTAGCGGCAGGGGGCGTAAAACTGTTTTTT. This sequence encodes CASSLAAGGVKLFF.

This clonotype occurred many times. The chain has TRBV5-1 and TRBJ2-7, with 7 bases fitting TRBD1. The CDR3 runs 15 residues. Per the germline V gene, CDR1 is SGHRS and CDR2 is YFSETQ. The V segment lost 4 bases and the J segment 3 bases; nucleotides outside the gene matches: 10. CDR3: CASSATGLTGYEQYF. The CDR3 DNA is TGCGCCAGCAGCGCGACAGGGTTGACGGGCTACGAGCAGTACTTC.

This clonotype was observed at least ten times. The V and J genes are TRBV7-7 and TRBJ2-2; no clear D. CDR1 is SSHAT, CDR2 FNYEAQ, per germline (reference sequence). V lost 3 bases to trimming and J lost 1 base, with 9 bases between them. This CDR3 has 15 residues. CDR3 region: CASSLSWGNTGELFF. The CDR3 coding sequence is TGTGCCAGCAGCTTGTCGTGGGGGAACACCGGGGAGCTGTTTTTT.

This clonotype was counted many times. The chain joins TRBV18 to TRBJ2-3; no clear D. This CDR3 comprises 14 residues. The V and J ends lost 5 bases and 1 base respectively, with 10 bases between them. CDR1 and CDR2 from the germline V gene are KGHSH and LQKENI. The CDR3 protein is CASSATAGTDTQYF. The CDR3 DNA reads TGTGCCAGCTCAGCGACCGCGGGCACAGATACGCAGTATTTT.

The V gene is TRBV6-6, the J gene TRBJ1-1, with a possible D match to TRBD1 (5 bases). From germline, CDR1 is MNHNY and CDR2 SVGAGI (reference sequence). The CDR3 has 14 amino acids. V was trimmed by 1 base and J by 11 bases, leaving 17 bases between them. The CDR3 loop reads CASSYWSRDPHAFF. Written as DNA, the CDR3 is TGTGCCAGCAGTTACTGGAGCCGGGACCCTCACGCTTTCTTT.

This clonotype was seen repeatedly, ten times or more. This chain's CDR3 is CASNLQATNYGYTF. The DNA for the CDR3 is TGTGCCAGCAACTTACAGGCAACTAACTATGGCTACACCTTC. The chain uses TRBV12-3 or TRBV12-4 and TRBJ1-2, with a weak D call TRBD1 (5 bases). The CDR3 is made up of 14 amino acids. V was clipped by 7 bases and J by 0 bases, with 12 bases between them.

V is TRBV6-2 or TRBV6-3 and J is TRBJ1-1, with D unresolved. Germline V gene sequence: CDR1 MNHEY, CDR2 SVGEGT. CDR3 length: 16 amino acids. V was pared by 6 bases and J by 2 bases, with 19 bases between. The CDR3 loop reads CASSPPGSPLNTEAFF. The CDR3 region has the DNA TGTGCCAGCAGCCCTCCCGGGTCCCCCCTAAACACTGAAGCTTTCTTT.

The sample holds many counts of this clonotype. The genes are TRBV7-9 and TRBJ1-1; D remains unclear. CDR1 and CDR2 (germline): SEHNR, FQNEAQ (reference sequence). Trimming pared 7 bases from V and 1 base from J, leaving 10 bases between. The CDR3 runs 13 residues. The chain's CDR3 is CASTHKTNTEAFF. In nucleotides, the CDR3 is TGTGCCAGCACGCACAAGACGAACACTGAAGCTTTCTTT.

This clonotype was counted many times. The rearrangement joins TRBV9 to TRBJ1-2; D not certain. The germline CDR1 and CDR2 sequences are SGDLS and YYNGEE. There are 14 residues in the CDR3. V shed 4 bases and J shed 5 bases, with 15 bases lying between them. The CDR3 coding sequence is TGTGCCAGCAGCTCAGAGGCCCTTGCATATGGCTACACCTTC. Amino acid sequence: CASSSEALAYGYTF.

Ten or more counts support this clonotype. V usage is TRBV6-5 and J usage is TRBJ1-6; D is unclear. V was pared by 7 bases and J by 0 bases, with 13 bases between. This CDR3 comprises 16 residues. Per the germline V gene, CDR1 is MNHEY and CDR2 is SVGAGI. The CDR3 is CASTSRQSSYNSPLHF. The DNA for the CDR3 is TGTGCCAGCACTTCGCGGCAGAGCTCCTATAATTCACCCCTCCACTTT.

This clonotype was seen ten or more times. V usage is TRBV20-1 and J usage is TRBJ1-1, with D possibly matching TRBD1 (5 bases). Trimming stripped 6 bases from V and 8 bases from J, with 13 bases between. Germline-derived CDR1 and CDR2 are DFQATT and SNEGSKA (reference sequence). This CDR3 has 11 residues. The CDR3 coding sequence is TGCAGTGCCCCACGGGGGGAGGAAGCTTTCTTT. The encoded protein is CSAPRGEEAFF.

This clonotype came up many times. The rearrangement uses TRBV12-3 or TRBV12-4 and TRBJ2-7; D remains ambiguous. The V end was cut by 5 bases, the J end by 3 bases, with 5 bases between. The CDR3 runs 11 residues. The CDR3 region has the DNA TGTGCCAGCAGTACCCACTACGAGCAGTACTTC. It codes for CASSTHYEQYF.

This clonotype occurred many times. V is TRBV20-1 and J is TRBJ2-7; D tentatively fits TRBD1 or TRBD2 (5 bases each). V gave up 6 bases and J gave up 5 bases, with 20 bases separating them. The CDR3 is 14 residues long. Germline V gene data show CDR1 as DFQATT and CDR2 as SNEGSKA (reference sequence). This CDR3 reads CSAELRGARNEQYF. DNA for the CDR3: TGCAGTGCAGAACTTCGAGGGGCGCGGAACGAGCAGTACTTC.

This clonotype was picked up many times. This chain uses TRBV5-5 with TRBJ1-3, with no clear D. CDR1 and CDR2 from the germline V gene are SGHKS and YYEKEE (reference sequence). With 4 bases removed from V and 1 base from J, the gap between germline ends came to 9 bases. The CDR3 runs to 14 residues. This chain's CDR3 is CASSVQSSGNTIYF. The CDR3 DNA reads TGTGCCAGCAGCGTACAGAGTTCTGGAAACACCATATATTTT.

This clonotype showed up many times. V gene TRBV5-1 combines with J gene TRBJ2-1; D is tentatively TRBD1 or TRBD2 (5 bases each). V gave up 4 bases and J gave up 0 bases, with 11 bases separating them. The CDR3 covers 15 residues. CDR1 and CDR2 (germline): SGHRS, YFSETQ. CDR3 nucleotide sequence: TGCGCCAGCAGCAGCGCCGGGACCTCCTACAATGAGCAGTTCTTC. It codes for CASSSAGTSYNEQFF.

This clonotype was found many times. The CDR3 reads CATSDPLGGLAGELFF. In nucleotides, the CDR3 is TGTGCCACCAGTGACCCGCTGGGGGGGCTCGCCGGGGAGCTGTTTTTT. V and J are TRBV24-1 and TRBJ2-2; possibly TRBD2 for D (7 bases). V lost 4 bases, J lost 6 bases, and 17 bases lay in between. Germline V gene data show CDR1 as KGHDR and CDR2 as SFDVKD. This CDR3 is built from 16 residues.

This clonotype has a count of ten or more. The chain employs TRBV5-1 and TRBJ2-2; D is ambiguous. Germline values: CDR1 SGHRS, CDR2 YFSETQ. Deletions cut 1 base from V and 1 base from J, with 5 bases between. The CDR3 totals 14 residues. CDR3 coding DNA: TGCGCCAGCAGCTTGCCAGGGAACACCGGGGAGCTGTTTTTT. This encodes CASSLPGNTGELFF.

By its share, this clonotype is medium-sized. The V call is TRBV20-1, the J call TRBJ2-5; TRBD1 might be the D (5 bases). From germline, CDR1 is DFQATT and CDR2 SNEGSKA (reference sequence). V was cut by 0 bases and J by 4 bases, with 6 bases left in between. The CDR3 runs 12 residues. For the CDR3, the DNA is TGCAGTGCTAGAGATCAGGGAGAGACCCAGTACTTC. Encoded protein: CSARDQGETQYF.